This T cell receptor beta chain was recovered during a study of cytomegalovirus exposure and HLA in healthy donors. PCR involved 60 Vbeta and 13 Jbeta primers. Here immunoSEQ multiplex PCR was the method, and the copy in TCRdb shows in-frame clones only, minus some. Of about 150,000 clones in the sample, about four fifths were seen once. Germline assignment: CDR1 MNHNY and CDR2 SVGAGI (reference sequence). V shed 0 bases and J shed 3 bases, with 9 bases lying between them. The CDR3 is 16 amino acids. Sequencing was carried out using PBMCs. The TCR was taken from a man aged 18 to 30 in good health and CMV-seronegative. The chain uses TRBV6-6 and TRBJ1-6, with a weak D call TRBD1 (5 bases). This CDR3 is CASSYSSGDYNSPLHF. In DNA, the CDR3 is TGTGCCAGCAGTTACTCGTCGGGGGACTATAATTCACCCCTCCACTTT.